This T cell receptor (beta chain) was identified during a study of T cell responses to AZD1222 COVID-19 vaccine. Regarding this clone: Its antigen remains unidentified.

Produced via immunoSEQ multiplex PCR; TCRdb's table is partial and in-frame only. Among about 190,000 clones listed, approximately 94% were seen once. General study points: It should be noted that donors were predominantly white British and more often female, and clonal diversity was possibly underestimated. With two AZD1222 doses given, Spike-specific TCR breadth and depth both rose. Baseline seropositivity characterized only a handful of AZD1222 recipients.

This sequence originates from an adult who received the MenACWY meningococcal vaccine as a control. Sequences were derived from peripheral blood, sampled 28 days after the second dose of the MenACWY control vaccine.

The CDR3 DNA is TGTGCCAGCAGCCAGCGACAGGGGGCGGGCGGAAACACCATATATTTT. It codes for CASSQRQGAGGNTIYF. The chain recombines TRBV3-1 (or the pseudogene TRBV3-2) with TRBJ1-3; 10 nucleotides align to TRBD1. Per germline, CDR1 LGHDT and CDR2 YNNKEL (reference sequence). V gave up 3 bases and J gave up 4 bases; unmatched junction bases: 6. This CDR3 is built from 16 residues.